These 29 T cell receptor beta chains were all obtained from the same sample, sequenced in a study. TCRdb called the 5' RACE reads again in MiXCR, with one record for every CDR3 protein. Seen here are tens of thousands of distinct CDR3 sequences, approximately 17% observed once, and the top ten hold approximately 2.5%. The sample comprised naive CD4+ T cells sorted from blood. Subset meaning: naive CD4+ T cells, CD4+CD45RA+CD25-. The receptors here all came from a female donor with breast cancer.

This clonotype was observed a few times. Being one base from a much bigger clone, this may be a read error. It is likely a read error, because the conserved phenylalanine at the end of the CDR3 is missing. J is TRBJ1-6 and V is TRBV12-3 or TRBV12-4, with D possibly matching TRBD1 (6 bases). The CDR3 spans 12 residues. Trimming stripped 5 bases from V and 9 bases from J, with 8 bases between. CDR3 sequence: CASSPRGSPLHV. The CDR3 region has the DNA TGTGCCAGCAGTCCCAGGGGTTCACCCCTCCACGTT.

The chain has TRBV6-6 and TRBJ2-5, with D maybe TRBD1 (5 bases). V was pared by 8 bases and J by 4 bases, with 14 bases between. The germline V gene has CDR1 MNHNY and CDR2 SVGAGI (reference sequence). This CDR3 comprises 13 residues. The CDR3 sequence: CASGMGRGETQYF. CDR3 sequence (DNA): TGTGCCAGCGGAATGGGGCGCGGAGAGACCCAGTACTTC.

This clonotype was found once. One base away lies a much larger clone, so this may be a sequencing read error. V and J are TRBV5-1 and TRBJ2-1; tentative D call: TRBD1 (7 bases). Germline V gives CDR1 SGHRS, CDR2 YFSETQ. The CDR3 sequence is 15 residues long. The CDR3 loop is CASSLAEEGAGEQSF. The CDR3 DNA reads as TGCGCCAGCAGCTTGGCCGAGGAGGGGGCGGGTGAGCAGTCCTTC.

This clonotype has more than one count but fewer than ten. V is TRBV7-2 and J is TRBJ2-1; 7 bases are a match to TRBD1. V gave up 2 bases and J gave up 5 bases; unmatched junction bases: 6. CDR3 size: 15 residues. The germline V gene encodes CDR1 SGHTA and CDR2 FQGNSA. The CDR3 DNA is TGTGCCAGCAGCTTATCGGGACAGACACACAATGAGCAGTTCTTC. Amino acids: CASSLSGQTHNEQFF.

This clonotype was counted at least ten times. The chain has TRBV24-1 and TRBJ2-3; D is unclear. The CDR3 sequence is 14 residues long. Germline CDR1 and CDR2: KGHDR and SFDVKD. V lost 4 bases and J lost 2, with 9 bases in between. For the CDR3, the DNA is TGTGCCACCAGTGAAGCGCGCCTCACAGATACGCAGTATTTT. Translated: CATSEARLTDTQYF.

The table lists this clonotype with many counts. The chain uses TRBV5-1 and TRBJ1-2; D not certain. The germline gives CDR1 SGHRS, CDR2 YFSETQ. Trimming cost V 5 bases and J 8 bases, with 19 bases left between them. The CDR3 has 14 residues. The CDR3 is CASSMAPGEGGYTF. The CDR3 region has the DNA TGCGCCAGCAGTATGGCCCCAGGAGAAGGAGGCTACACCTTC. The variable domain in full, with the rest retrieved from reference TRBV5-1 and TRBJ1-2, is KAGVTQTPRYLIKTRGQQVTLSCSPISGHRSVSWYQQTPGQGLQFLFEYFSETQRNKGNFPGRFSGRQFSNSRSEMNVSTLELGDSALYLCASSMAPGEGGYTFGSGTRLTVV.

The genes are TRBV5-6 and TRBJ1-6; TRBD1 is a possible D gene (5 bases). The CDR3 spans 14 residues. Trimming took 3 bases from V and 10 from J, leaving 14 bases between them. In germline, CDR1 is SGHDT, CDR2 YYEEEE. CDR3 sequence: CASSWGTPGSPLHF. The DNA for the CDR3 is TGTGCCAGCAGCTGGGGGACCCCGGGGTCACCCCTCCACTTT.

A few counts support this clonotype. The V call is TRBV20-1, the J call TRBJ1-2; D is undetermined. The CDR3 consists of 12 residues. Germline V gene sequence: CDR1 DFQATT, CDR2 SNEGSKA (reference sequence). Deletions cut 2 bases from V and 10 bases from J, with 14 bases between. CDR3 sequence: CSARRGFDDYTF. CDR3 DNA: TGCAGTGCTAGACGAGGGTTTGACGACTACACCTTC.

The sample holds many counts of this clonotype. This chain joins TRBV5-1 and TRBJ2-2; 7 nucleotides line up with TRBD2. CDR1 SGHRS and CDR2 YFSETQ come from the germline V gene. This CDR3 has 15 residues. Trimming removed 2 bases from V and 6 bases from J; junction bases left unmatched: 7. This CDR3 is CASSFVTSHAGELFF. In DNA form, the CDR3 reads TGCGCCAGCAGCTTTGTGACTAGCCATGCCGGGGAGCTGTTTTTT.

In the case of this clonotype: At one boundary the junction diverges from the germline segment, which might be a read error. The chain uses TRBV24-1 and TRBJ2-1; 10 nucleotides line up with TRBD2. The CDR3 sequence is 18 residues long. Germline V gives CDR1 KGHDR, CDR2 SFDVKD. CDR3 loop: CATSDFGTSGTRRNEQFF. The DNA for the CDR3 is TGTGCCACCAGTGATTTCGGCACTAGCGGGACAAGGCGCAATGAACAGTTCTTC.

This clonotype has more than one count but fewer than ten. The rearrangement joins TRBV20-1 to TRBJ2-2, with TRBD2 identical over 9 bases. Germline CDR1 reads DFQATT; CDR2 reads SNEGSKA (reference sequence). The V segment lost 6 bases and the J segment 6 bases; nucleotides outside the gene matches: 11. The CDR3 extends over 15 amino acids. The CDR3: CSAPSGTSMAGELFF. CDR3 in DNA: TGCAGTGCACCCTCCGGGACTAGCATGGCCGGGGAGCTGTTTTTT.

This clonotype was seen at least ten times. The V call is TRBV5-1, the J call TRBJ2-2; 7 nucleotides line up with TRBD1. V trimming: 4 bases; J trimming: 2 bases; junction bases outside the gene matches: 5. The germline V gene encodes CDR1 SGHRS and CDR2 YFSETQ. CDR3 length: 15 amino acids. The CDR3 spells CASSLRQGNTGELFF. The CDR3 bases are TGCGCCAGCAGCCTCAGACAGGGCAACACCGGGGAGCTGTTTTTT.

This clonotype was observed at least ten times. The J gene is TRBJ1-3, the V gene TRBV9; D call uncertain. Germline V gives CDR1 SGDLS, CDR2 YYNGEE. The CDR3 is made up of 15 amino acids. Trimming took off 0 bases at V and 4 bases at J, with 11 bases between the two ends. The CDR3 loop reads CASSVAAASGNTIYF. As DNA, the CDR3 is TGTGCCAGCAGCGTAGCTGCGGCTTCAGGAAACACCATATATTTT.

This chain connects TRBV5-1 to TRBJ1-1, with D possibly matching TRBD1 (6 bases). CDR1 and CDR2 (germline): SGHRS, YFSETQ. The V end was cut by 0 bases, the J end by 3 bases, with 12 bases between. The CDR3 spans 15 residues. CDR3 sequence reads: CASSLGWGRDTEAFF. The CDR3 DNA follows: TGCGCCAGCAGCTTGGGGTGGGGGCGAGACACTGAAGCTTTCTTT. Combining the CDR3 with reference TRBV5-1 and TRBJ1-1 gives the whole variable domain KAGVTQTPRYLIKTRGQQVTLSCSPISGHRSVSWYQQTPGQGLQFLFEYFSETQRNKGNFPGRFSGRQFSNSRSEMNVSTLELGDSALYLCASSLGWGRDTEAFFGQGTRLTVV.

Concerning this clonotype itself: Being one base from a much bigger clone, this may be a read error. This chain connects TRBV5-1 to TRBJ2-2; D is possibly TRBD1 or TRBD2 (5 bases each). This CDR3 has 13 amino acids. The V and J ends lost 6 bases and 7 bases respectively, with 13 bases between them. Looked up from germline, CDR1 is SGHRS and CDR2 is YFSETQ. CDR3 region: CASTRGDSGELFF. The CDR3, as DNA: TGCGCCAGCACACGGGGAGACAGCGGGGAGCTGTTTTTT.

The sample holds a few counts of this clonotype. V usage is TRBV19 and J usage is TRBJ2-2; 7 bases align to TRBD2. V lost 6 bases to trimming and J lost 4 bases; unmatched junction nucleotides: 8. Germline V gene data show CDR1 as LNHDA and CDR2 as SQIVND (reference sequence). CDR3 size: 15 residues. The CDR3 protein is CASRISRTSTGELFF. The CDR3 DNA is TGTGCCAGTAGGATTAGCCGGACTAGCACCGGGGAGCTGTTTTTT.

The chain carries TRBV7-3 and TRBJ2-5; D is uncertain. Trimming left V 5 bases short and J 7 bases short, with 14 bases between. CDR3 length: 13 residues. CDR1 SGHTA and CDR2 FQGTGA come from the germline V gene. CDR3 in DNA: TGTGCCAGCAGCGCAGACCCCGAAGGGACCCAGTACTTC. It specifies CASSADPEGTQYF.

This clonotype was observed many times. The chain recombines TRBV12-3 or TRBV12-4 with TRBJ1-5; no reliable D call. This CDR3 has 11 amino acids. Trimming removed 5 bases at V and 8 bases at J, with 7 bases between. Written as DNA, the CDR3 is TGTGCCAGCAGTCAAGCGGAGCCCCAGCATTTT. Translated: CASSQAEPQHF.

The genes are TRBV7-2 and TRBJ1-2, with D perhaps TRBD1 (5 bases). The CDR3 is 13 amino acids. Looked up from germline, CDR1 is SGHTA and CDR2 is FQGNSA. The germline V and J ends were trimmed by 5 bases and 2 bases, with 9 bases remaining between them. The CDR3 loop is CASSPGRNYGYTF. CDR3 sequence (DNA): TGTGCCAGCAGCCCGGGACGGAACTATGGCTACACCTTC. Using reference TRBV7-2 and TRBJ1-2 for the parts outside the CDR3, the full variable domain is GAGVSQSPSNKVTEKGKDVELRCDPISGHTALYWYRQSLGQGLEFLIYFQGNSAPDKSGLPSDRFSAERTGGSVSTLTIQRTQQEDSAVYLCASSPGRNYGYTFGSGTRLTVV.

V is TRBV19 and J is TRBJ1-5, with no clear D. V was pared by 4 bases and J by 6 bases, with 7 bases between. The CDR3 has 12 amino acids. Germline V lookup: CDR1 LNHDA, CDR2 SQIVND (reference sequence). The CDR3 DNA sequence: TGTGCCAGTAGTAGACCCGGTCAGCCCCAGCATTTT. The encoded protein is CASSRPGQPQHF.

The rearrangement links TRBV11-1 to TRBJ2-1, with 11 bases identical to TRBD1. Germline CDR1 reads SGHAT; CDR2 reads FQDESV (reference sequence). V shed 5 bases, J shed 6 bases, and the junction held 6 bases outside the gene matches. CDR3 size: 15 residues. Here the CDR3 DNA reads TGTGCCAGCAGCCGCCCGGGACAGGGGGTCAATGAGCAGTTCTTC. Protein product: CASSRPGQGVNEQFF.

V gene TRBV7-2 combines with J gene TRBJ2-1; 11 nucleotides line up with TRBD2. Germline-derived CDR1 and CDR2 are SGHTA and FQGNSA. The CDR3 runs to 18 residues. The ends lost 4 bases at V and 1 base at J; junction bases unmatched: 9. DNA for the CDR3: TGTGCCAGCAGCTCACCGGGACTAGCGGCCGGTTCCTACAATGAGCAGTTCTTC. As protein: CASSSPGLAAGSYNEQFF.

About this clonotype itself: A much more abundant neighbour one base away suggests this may be a read error. The gene calls are TRBV9 and TRBJ2-3; D ambiguous. CDR3 length: 13 residues. V was cut by 2 bases and J by 5 bases, with 9 bases left in between. Germline CDR1 SGDLS, CDR2 YYNGEE. This CDR3 reads CASSVTFGDTQYF. Written as DNA, the CDR3 is TGTGCCAGCAGCGTCACTTTTGGAGATACGCAGTATTTT.

The CDR3 DNA reads TGTGCCAGCAGCTTAAGCCCCGTTGTCACAGATACGCAGTATTTT. Translating it yields CASSLSPVVTDTQYF. The rearrangement links TRBV11-3 to TRBJ2-3, with no clear D. V dropped 2 bases and J dropped 2 bases, with 11 bases sitting between them. The CDR3 is 15 residues long. Germline CDR1 and CDR2: SGHNT and YENEEA.

In its sample, this clonotype was seen a few times. The genes are TRBV5-1 and TRBJ2-3; 10 bases are shared with TRBD2. CDR3 length: 18 amino acids. The J segment lost 3 bases and the V segment lost 4 bases, leaving 14 bases of the junction unmatched. The germline gives CDR1 SGHRS, CDR2 YFSETQ. The CDR3 sequence: CASSPHLDNSGRTDTQYF. In DNA form, the CDR3 reads TGCGCCAGCAGCCCTCACCTCGATAATAGCGGGAGGACAGATACGCAGTATTTT.

This clonotype was seen a few times. The chain recombines TRBV5-1 with TRBJ2-5, with D unresolved. Germline CDR1 is SGHRS and CDR2 is YFSETQ. The CDR3 spans 15 residues. The ends were cut back, 2 bases at V and 3 bases at J, with 14 bases in the middle. CDR3 sequence: CASSFNSPAEETQYF. In DNA, the CDR3 is TGCGCCAGCAGCTTTAACAGTCCCGCTGAAGAGACCCAGTACTTC. The entire variable domain, with the rest obtained from reference TRBV5-1 and TRBJ2-5, is as follows: KAGVTQTPRYLIKTRGQQVTLSCSPISGHRSVSWYQQTPGQGLQFLFEYFSETQRNKGNFPGRFSGRQFSNSRSEMNVSTLELGDSALYLCASSFNSPAEETQYFGPGTRLLVL.

The chain combines TRBV6-6 with TRBJ1-1, with D tentatively TRBD1 (5 bases). The CDR3 is 15 amino acids. Per the germline V gene, CDR1 is MNHNY and CDR2 is SVGAGI (reference sequence). Trimming removed 5 bases from V and 2 bases from J, with 15 bases in between. The CDR3 DNA follows: TGTGCCAGCAGTCTCTCCGGGACCAGTAACACTGAAGCTTTCTTT. Translated, it gives CASSLSGTSNTEAFF.

The rearrangement joins TRBV5-1 to TRBJ2-5, with 9 bases identical to TRBD2. This CDR3 has 15 amino acids. Germline CDR1 and CDR2: SGHRS and YFSETQ. The junction had 6 bases not matched to a gene; V was cut back by 4 bases and J by 2 bases. The CDR3 region is CASSRTSVKQETQYF. The CDR3 DNA is TGCGCCAGCAGCCGGACTAGCGTGAAACAAGAGACCCAGTACTTC.

This clonotype was seen a few times. The genes are TRBV4-1 and TRBJ2-5, with TRBD1 matching over 8 bases. The CDR3 has 13 residues. Per the germline V gene, CDR1 is MGHRA and CDR2 is YSYEKL. J lost 5 bases, V lost 1 base, and 0 bases had no gene match. The CDR3 is CASSQAGGETQYF. In nucleotides, the CDR3 is TGCGCCAGCAGCCAAGCAGGGGGCGAGACCCAGTACTTC.